The 6 T cell receptor beta chains reported below all come from one sample, sequenced in a study of T cells in Graves' hyperthyroidism and ophthalmopathy. Amplification targeted TCR beta CDR3 regions from RNA transcripts. First-round RT-PCR of the TCR CDR3 relied on the HTBI primer set. MiXCR, run by TCRdb on the multiplex PCR reads, gives a single entry per CDR3 protein. Seen here are 610,000 or so distinct CDR3 sequences, 40% to 55% observed once, and the top ten hold about 8.3%. Material: peripheral blood or thyroid tissue (not recorded which). The receptors were gathered from a woman between 18 and 29 years old with Graves' hyperthyroidism.

The chain carries TRBV12-3 or TRBV12-4 and TRBJ1-1; 7 nucleotides match TRBD1. J lost 1 base, V lost 5 bases, and 10 bases had no gene match. This CDR3 has 16 amino acids. CDR3 sequence (DNA): TGTGCCAGCAGTATAACTCTTGGACAGGCGAACACTGAAGCTTTCTTT. Its protein product is CASSITLGQANTEAFF.

Only a few counts were recorded for this clonotype. The rearrangement joins TRBV20-1 to TRBJ2-5, with TRBD2 as a possible D gene (6 bases). The CDR3 has 13 residues. V lost 3 bases and J 0 bases, leaving 8 bases between the germline ends. CDR1 is DFQATT, CDR2 SNEGSKA, per germline (reference sequence). CDR3: CSASGDYQETQYF. CDR3 DNA: TGCAGTGCTAGCGGGGACTACCAAGAGACCCAGTACTTC.

The chain couples TRBV27 to TRBJ2-7, with a tentative D call TRBD1 (5 bases). The V end lost 4 bases, the J end lost 6 bases, and 13 bases lay between the germline ends. Germline-derived CDR1 and CDR2 are MNHEY and SMNVEV (reference sequence). The CDR3 runs 13 residues. The CDR3 nucleotides read TGTGCCAGCAGTTCAGGGTCTCGTTTCGAGCAGTACTTC. Amino acid sequence: CASSSGSRFEQYF.

There are many counts of this clonotype. V and J are TRBV12-3 or TRBV12-4 and TRBJ1-1, with TRBD1 identical over 9 bases. Germline trimming cut 7 bases from V and 3 bases from J; bases unmatched to any gene: 6. There are 14 residues in the CDR3. The CDR3 here is CASKAQGAHTEAFF. In DNA, the CDR3 is TGTGCCAGCAAAGCACAGGGGGCCCACACTGAAGCTTTCTTT.

As concerns this clonotype: Lacking the conserved final phenylalanine or tryptophan, this CDR3 likely reflects a read error. Because the CDR3's place on the DNA is in doubt, the DNA is left out and the CDR3 is given as listed by TCRdb. The V call is TRBV7-2, the J call TRBJ1-3; the D call TRBD1 from the table was never checked on the DNA. The CDR3 has 12 residues if both end residues are counted. Per the germline V gene, CDR1 is SGHTA and CDR2 is FQGNSA. CDR3 protein: CASSSVSLRQGA.

This clonotype was observed once. This chain connects TRBV5-4 to TRBJ1-2, with TRBD1 identical over 8 bases. The CDR3 sequence is 14 residues long. Germline loops: CDR1 SGHNT, CDR2 YYREEE (reference sequence). With 2 bases clipped from V and 3 bases from J, the junction kept 3 bases outside the gene matches. The CDR3 DNA sequence: TGTGCCAGCAGCTTCAGGGACAGGCACTATGGCTACACCTTC. As protein: CASSFRDRHYGYTF. Complete variable domain (other parts from reference TRBV5-4 and TRBJ1-2): ETGVTQSPTHLIKTRGQQVTLRCSSQSGHNTVSWYQQALGQGPQFIFQYYREEENGRGNFPPRFSGLQFPNYSSELNVNALELDDSALYLCASSFRDRHYGYTFGSGTRLTVV.